The present TCR beta chain was sequenced within a study of blood T cells in healthy people across ages. CDR3 size: 15 residues. V dropped 0 bases and J dropped 5; count of bases not matched to a gene: 7. Per germline, CDR1 SGHNT and CDR2 YYREEE (reference sequence). Each individual donor underwent a draw of about 11 milliliters of peripheral blood. Comments on this clonotype: Its specificity is unknown.

Next came a second PCR, run for about 7 to 12 cycles, which used a sample-barcoded 5' primer along with a J-beta primer mix. Using its own MiXCR run on the 5' RACE reads, TCRdb lists one record per CDR3 protein. Among 650,000 to 800,000 distinct CDR3 sequences, under 45% were seen once, and the ten largest hold around 21%. Study findings and constraints: Donor CMV status, an unknown factor, possibly confounded changes in expanded clonotypes. TCR beta diversity, measured per million T cells, fell in a roughly linear way with age. Unsorted PBMCs ruled out conclusive naive versus antigen-experienced comparison.

The sequence came from a man aged 55-75 years in good health. Source material: blood. The chain couples TRBV5-4 to TRBJ2-7; 8 positions match TRBD2. For the CDR3, the DNA is TGTGCCAGCAGCTTGGCTGGCGGGGGGTCCAACGAGCAGTACTTC. Translation: CASSLAGGGSNEQYF.